What follows are 29 T cell receptor beta chains derived from one specimen sequenced in a study of T-cell reconstitution after alpha-beta-depleted transplantation in children. Unique molecular identifiers were incorporated when the TCRbeta library was constructed. TCRdb re-derived calls from the PCR reads in MiXCR, one entry per CDR3 protein. The table has approximately 510,000 distinct CDR3 sequences, 18% seen once. The sequenced sample was PBMCs from the stem cell graft donor, obtained from the stem cell graft. Every receptor here comes from a human donor who donated a stem cell graft to a child with acute lymphoblastic leukemia.

The chain uses TRBV7-2 and TRBJ2-1; 11 nucleotides align to TRBD2. The CDR3 sequence is 18 residues long. Germline V gene sequence: CDR1 SGHTA, CDR2 FQGNSA. Trimming took 0 bases from V and 2 from J; bases not matched to a gene: 6. The CDR3 protein is CASSLAGLAAIAYNEQFF. The CDR3, as DNA: TGTGCCAGCAGCTTAGCGGGACTAGCGGCGATTGCCTACAATGAGCAGTTCTTC.

The rearrangement joins TRBV6-5 to TRBJ2-5; a weak D match, TRBD2 (5 bases). The germline CDR1 and CDR2 sequences are MNHEY and SVGAGI. With 2 bases removed from V and 5 bases from J, the gap between germline ends came to 18 bases. The CDR3 runs to 16 residues. The DNA for the CDR3 is TGTGCCAGCAGTTACGTGGGAGTAAGGTTTCTGGAGACCCAGTACTTC. Residues: CASSYVGVRFLETQYF.

The chain links TRBV18 to TRBJ2-6, with D unclear. Germline V lookup: CDR1 KGHSH, CDR2 LQKENI. CDR3 length: 15 amino acids. Trimming cost V 0 bases and J 4 bases, with 7 bases left between them. CDR3 nucleotides: TGTGCCAGCTCACCACCGACGGAGGGGGCCAACGTCCTGACTTTC. Translation gives CASSPPTEGANVLTF.

V and J are TRBV10-1 and TRBJ2-7; 9 bases line up with TRBD1. Losses at the gene ends were 2 bases for V and 3 bases for J; bases not matched to a gene: 5. The germline gives CDR1 WNHNN, CDR2 SYGVQD (reference sequence). The CDR3 runs to 15 residues. CDR3 bases: TGCGCCAGCAGTGAGGCCGGGACAGGGTTCTACGAGCAGTACTTC. It translates to CASSEAGTGFYEQYF.

This clonotype was counted between two and nine times. The chain has TRBV10-3 and TRBJ2-3; TRBD2 might be the D (5 bases). V was trimmed by 6 bases and J by 1 base, leaving 20 bases between them. This CDR3 comprises 17 residues. CDR1 ENHRY and CDR2 SYGVKD come from the germline V gene. The CDR3 DNA reads as TGTGCCATCAGACCCCCAACTAGTAGGTGGGGCACAGATACGCAGTATTTT. Its translation: CAIRPPTSRWGTDTQYF.

This clonotype came up a few times. The chain couples TRBV29-1 to TRBJ2-2; D gene unclear. CDR3 length: 10 residues. V dropped 7 bases and J dropped 4 bases, with 4 bases sitting between them. Germline V gene sequence: CDR1 SQVTM, CDR2 ANQGSEA. The CDR3 DNA reads as TGCAGCGGGTTCACCGGGGAGCTGTTTTTT. Translated: CSGFTGELFF.

The genes are TRBV5-1 and TRBJ2-4; possible D gene TRBD1, 5 bases. Germline assignment: CDR1 SGHRS and CDR2 YFSETQ. Trimming pared 2 bases from V and 8 bases from J, leaving 20 bases between. The CDR3 totals 16 residues. CDR3 region: CASSFWQGLGGDIQYF. The CDR3 DNA is TGCGCCAGCAGCTTCTGGCAGGGCTTAGGTGGGGACATTCAGTACTTC.

The chain recombines TRBV29-1 with TRBJ2-3; no reliable D call. This CDR3 is 10 amino acids long. The V gene's germline CDR1 is SQVTM and CDR2 ANQGSEA. Trimming left V 4 bases short and J 5 bases short, with 4 bases between. CDR3 sequence reads: CSVGEDTQYF. The CDR3 bases are TGCAGCGTTGGGGAAGATACGCAGTATTTT.

This chain links TRBV7-9 with TRBJ2-7; 11 nucleotides agree with TRBD2. From germline, CDR1 is SEHNR and CDR2 FQNEAQ (reference sequence). The length of the CDR3 is 16 residues. The V and J ends lost 5 bases and 2 bases, in that order; junction bases with no gene match: 8. The CDR3 sequence is CASSQTSGKEAYEQYF. The CDR3 coding sequence is TGTGCCAGCAGCCAGACTAGCGGGAAAGAAGCCTACGAGCAGTACTTC.

This clonotype was seen a few times. V usage is TRBV2 and J usage is TRBJ1-2; perhaps TRBD1 as D (6 bases). Trimming left V 3 bases short and J 7 bases short, with 12 bases between. This CDR3 region has 13 residues. Germline V gene lookup returns CDR1 SNHLY and CDR2 FYNNEI. The CDR3 here is CASSELGASGYTF. The CDR3 DNA reads as TGTGCCAGCAGTGAGCTGGGGGCGAGTGGCTACACCTTC.

This clonotype was detected a few times. This rearrangement joins TRBV10-3 to TRBJ2-7; tentatively, D is TRBD1 (6 bases). The V gene lost 7 bases and the J gene lost 4 bases, with 14 bases spanning the gap. From germline, CDR1 is ENHRY and CDR2 SYGVKD. The length of the CDR3 is 13 residues. CDR3 nucleotides: TGTGCCATCACCTCGACAGGAGTGTACGAGCAGTACTTC. As protein: CAITSTGVYEQYF.

The rearrangement joins TRBV15 to TRBJ2-7, with a possible D match to TRBD1 (6 bases). Germline CDR1 is LNHNV and CDR2 is YYDKDF (reference sequence). V was pared by 0 bases and J by 3 bases, with 12 bases between. The CDR3 contains 15 residues. The CDR3 sequence: CATSRDGNRVYEQYF. The CDR3 DNA follows: TGTGCCACCAGCAGAGATGGGAACAGGGTCTACGAGCAGTACTTC.

V is TRBV5-1 and J is TRBJ2-7; D is ambiguous. CDR3 length: 13 residues. V was trimmed by 2 bases and J by 3 bases, leaving 9 bases between them. CDR1 and CDR2 (germline): SGHRS, YFSETQ. CDR3 DNA sequence: TGCGCCAGCAGCTTAGATGGGGTCTACGAGCAGTACTTC. Its translation: CASSLDGVYEQYF.

The rearrangement uses TRBV5-1 and TRBJ2-3; D remains unclear. CDR3 size: 15 residues. The V end lost 1 base, the J end lost 1 base, and 10 bases lay between the germline ends. Per the germline V gene, CDR1 is SGHRS and CDR2 is YFSETQ. DNA of the CDR3: TGCGCCAGCAGCTTGAGCGCGACTCGCACAGATACGCAGTATTTT. It translates to CASSLSATRTDTQYF.

The V call is TRBV7-9, the J call TRBJ1-4, with D perhaps matching TRBD1 (5 bases). Trimming removed 5 bases at V and 6 bases at J, with 16 bases between. Germline V gene sequence: CDR1 SEHNR, CDR2 FQNEAQ (reference sequence). CDR3 length: 15 residues. CDR3 sequence: CASSLREGAYEKLFF. The CDR3 nucleotides are TGTGCCAGCAGCCTCAGGGAGGGAGCCTATGAAAAACTGTTTTTT. Full variable domain (rest looked up from reference TRBV7-9 and TRBJ1-4): DTGVSQNPRHKITKRGQNVTFRCDPISEHNRLYWYRQTLGQGPEFLTYFQNEAQLEKSRLLSDRFSAERPKGSFSTLEIQRTEQGDSAMYLCASSLREGAYEKLFFGSGTQLSVL.

This chain uses TRBV12-3 or TRBV12-4 with TRBJ1-4, with a tentative D call TRBD1 (5 bases). The CDR3 is made up of 15 amino acids. The V gene lost 5 bases and the J gene lost 5 bases, with 15 bases spanning the gap. The CDR3 bases are TGTGCCAGCAGTGGGGCAGCAGGGCTAAATGAAAAACTGTTTTTT. Translation gives CASSGAAGLNEKLFF.

The chain recombines TRBV27 with TRBJ1-5; TRBD1 is a possible D gene (5 bases). V was trimmed by 3 bases and J by 5 bases, leaving 17 bases between them. This CDR3 contains 16 residues. Germline V gene lookup returns CDR1 MNHEY and CDR2 SMNVEV (reference sequence). The CDR3, as DNA: TGTGCCAGCAGTTTGAGAAAAGGTGGGGCTTATCAGCCCCAGCATTTT. Its protein is CASSLRKGGAYQPQHF.

The chain carries TRBV9 and TRBJ2-1; 10 bases are a match to TRBD2. V gave up 2 bases and J gave up 3 bases; unmatched junction bases: 8. This CDR3 region has 17 residues. Germline V lookup: CDR1 SGDLS, CDR2 YYNGEE. The CDR3 DNA sequence: TGTGCCAGCAGCGTGGGACCGGGACTAGCGTACTACAATGAGCAGTTCTTC. Its translation: CASSVGPGLAYYNEQFF.

The V call is TRBV10-3, the J call TRBJ2-2, with 10 bases identical to TRBD2. CDR3 size: 16 residues. With V trimmed by 5 bases and J by 2 bases, 5 bases remained unmatched. CDR1 ENHRY and CDR2 SYGVKD come from the germline V gene. CDR3 residues: CAISSLAGVNTGELFF. The CDR3, as DNA: TGTGCCATCAGTTCCCTAGCGGGAGTTAACACCGGGGAGCTGTTTTTT.

The V call is TRBV5-1, the J call TRBJ1-1, with a possible D match to TRBD1 (6 bases). Deletions cut 5 bases from V and 3 bases from J, with 11 bases between. CDR3 length: 13 residues. Germline loops: CDR1 SGHRS, CDR2 YFSETQ. CDR3: CASSKTGDTEAFF. For the CDR3, the DNA is TGCGCCAGCAGTAAGACAGGAGACACTGAAGCTTTCTTT.

This clonotype was recorded at least ten times. The rearrangement links TRBV12-3 or TRBV12-4 to TRBJ2-7; 8 bases are shared with TRBD2. J gave up 3 bases and V 1 base, and 2 bases lay outside the gene matches. CDR3 length: 14 residues. The CDR3 loop reads CASSLVGRDYEQYF. CDR3 nucleotide sequence: TGTGCCAGCAGTTTAGTCGGGAGGGACTACGAGCAGTACTTC.

The V call is TRBV5-1, the J call TRBJ2-1, with TRBD2 matching 12 bases. This CDR3 region has 17 residues. Germline lookup yields CDR1 SGHRS and CDR2 YFSETQ. The V gene end was trimmed by 5 bases and the J gene end by 0 bases; junction bases not matched to a gene: 6. This CDR3 reads CASRPGLAGTSYNEQFF. Here the CDR3 DNA reads TGCGCCAGCAGACCAGGACTAGCGGGGACCTCCTACAATGAGCAGTTCTTC.

The chain carries TRBV14 and TRBJ2-2; no firm D call. Germline V gene sequence: CDR1 SGHDN, CDR2 FVKESK. This CDR3 spans 17 amino acids. The V end was cut by 1 base, the J end by 6 bases, with 18 bases between. CDR3 protein: CASSQVYPHLAAGELFF. DNA of the CDR3: TGTGCCAGCAGCCAAGTCTACCCCCACTTAGCCGCCGGGGAGCTGTTTTTT.

The chain recombines TRBV5-1 with TRBJ2-3; TRBD1 matches at 7 bases. Germline assignment: CDR1 SGHRS and CDR2 YFSETQ. With 0 bases clipped from V and 6 bases from J, the junction kept 7 bases outside the gene matches. CDR3 size: 15 residues. CDR3 protein: CASSLEGGVADTQYF. DNA for the CDR3: TGCGCCAGCAGCTTGGAAGGGGGCGTTGCGGATACGCAGTATTTT.

The table lists this clonotype with a few counts. The chain joins TRBV5-1 to TRBJ2-3; D is unclear. This CDR3 is 14 amino acids long. The germline V and J ends were trimmed by 1 base and 3 bases, with 9 bases remaining between them. Germline-derived CDR1 and CDR2 are SGHRS and YFSETQ. The CDR3, as DNA: TGCGCCAGCAGCTTGCTGACTCTGACAGATACGCAGTATTTT. Translated: CASSLLTLTDTQYF.

This chain joins TRBV15 and TRBJ2-2; 7 nucleotides agree with TRBD1. Germline loops: CDR1 LNHNV, CDR2 YYDKDF (reference sequence). The CDR3 consists of 17 residues. Trimming at V came to 0 bases and at J to 4 bases, leaving 8 bases not matched to a gene. The CDR3 coding sequence is TGTGCCACCAGCAGAGATCGAGGGGGCGCCGGCACCGGGGAGCTGTTTTTT. Encoded protein: CATSRDRGGAGTGELFF.

This clonotype was seen a handful of times. The CDR3 is CASRMGRPNTGELFF. The CDR3 bases are TGTGCCAGCAGGATGGGGCGGCCGAACACCGGGGAGCTGTTTTTT. The chain carries TRBV7-9 and TRBJ2-2; possible D gene TRBD1, 5 bases. Germline CDR1 reads SEHNR; CDR2 reads FQNEAQ (reference sequence). The CDR3 length is 15 residues. Trimming took off 6 bases at V and 0 bases at J, with 11 bases between the two ends.

This clonotype turned up a few times. The rearrangement uses TRBV29-1 and TRBJ2-1; 13 bases line up with TRBD2. V was clipped by 5 bases and J by 0 bases; unmatched bases: 4. CDR3 length: 16 amino acids. In germline, CDR1 is SQVTM, CDR2 ANQGSEA. CDR3 sequence reads: CSVIRLAGGSYNEQFF. CDR3 DNA sequence: TGCAGCGTTATTAGACTAGCGGGAGGCTCCTACAATGAGCAGTTCTTC.

V usage is TRBV20-1 and J usage is TRBJ2-1; D not resolved. V lost 6 bases and J 1 base, leaving 13 bases between the germline ends. Germline V CDR1 and CDR2: DFQATT, SNEGSKA (reference sequence). CDR3 length: 14 residues. Here the CDR3 reads CSALTGRSYNEQFF. The CDR3, as DNA: TGCAGTGCCCTCACCGGACGGTCCTACAATGAGCAGTTCTTC.